The text below deals with one TCR beta chain. The CDR3 has 16 residues. Trimming removed 0 bases from V and 8 bases from J, with 16 bases in between. Germline CDR1 LGHNT, CDR2 FRNRAP. Sequencing was performed with immunoSEQ multiplex PCR; in TCRdb, only in-frame clones are kept and a portion is missing. The sample shows 270,000 or so clones, around 93% of them seen only once. The sample comes from a study of blood T cell repertoires in COVID-19. Participants came from about 23 US areas, aged roughly 18 to 100 years. People in the exposed group encountered a COVID-19 case within 2 weeks before entering the study.

Material for sequencing was PBMCs or T cells enriched from blood (not recorded which). The chain employs TRBV12-5 and TRBJ1-4; TRBD1 might be the D (5 bases). The TCR sequence derives from a middle-aged man who had been exposed to COVID-19. CDR3 residues: CASGLVIQGFSEKLFF. CDR3 coding DNA: TGTGCTAGTGGTTTGGTTATCCAGGGATTTAGCGAAAAACTGTTTTTT.